The T cell receptor beta chain described here comes from a study of cytomegalovirus exposure and HLA in healthy donors. Study-wide results and caveats: HLA-A and HLA-B allele assignments for most subjects were reportedly predicted accurately using TCR beta sequences. Earlier results showed most TCR beta V segments being productive about 87% or about 30% of the time. Researchers left out some V segments, among them TRBV6-2 and TRBV6-3, as indistinguishable.

CDR1 and CDR2 (germline): SEHNR, FQNEAQ (reference sequence). Trimming cost V 5 bases and J 4 bases, with 6 bases left between them. The CDR3 covers 11 residues. On this clone: Its antigen is not known.

PCR employed 60 Vbeta and 13 Jbeta primers. In the authors' workflow: Unique TCR beta chains numbered approximately 80 million in a later analysis, with around 10 million shared. The data were produced by immunoSEQ multiplex PCR, yet TCRdb's version contains in-frame clones alone and is incomplete. The V and J calls and clone size come from that table; D and trimming were worked out from the DNA. The sample yields some 110,000 clones, around 75% seen once. This sequence originates from a male donor in good health and CMV-seropositive. Sequences were obtained from PBMCs. The rearrangement joins TRBV7-9 to TRBJ2-7; D is ambiguous. Written as DNA, the CDR3 is TGTGCCAGCAGCCCAGAATACGAGCAGTACTTC. Encoded protein: CASSPEYEQYF.